This T cell receptor beta chain was identified during a study of response to subunit inactivated influenza vaccine. Germline CDR1 DFQATT, CDR2 SNEGSKA (reference sequence). The CDR3 contains 16 residues. The junction had 14 bases not matched to a gene; V was cut back by 5 bases and J by 5 bases. Study-level points and caveats: Each seasonal flu vaccination may recruit only limited new T cells, authors suggested.

This clonotype has a handful of counts. Its target is unknown. TCRdb re-derived calls from the RT-PCR reads in MiXCR, one entry per CDR3 protein. The table includes around 470,000 distinct CDR3 sequences, 6.5% to 8% detected once. This TCR derives from a man between 45 and 75 years old who received an inactivated influenza vaccine. Sample: PBMCs from blood, taken roughly 24 months after vaccination. The V call is TRBV20-1, the J call TRBJ2-1; 8 nucleotides align to TRBD2. This CDR3 reads CSAPPPLAGANNEQFF. The CDR3 coding sequence is TGCAGTGCTCCGCCCCCCCTAGCGGGTGCGAACAATGAGCAGTTCTTC.